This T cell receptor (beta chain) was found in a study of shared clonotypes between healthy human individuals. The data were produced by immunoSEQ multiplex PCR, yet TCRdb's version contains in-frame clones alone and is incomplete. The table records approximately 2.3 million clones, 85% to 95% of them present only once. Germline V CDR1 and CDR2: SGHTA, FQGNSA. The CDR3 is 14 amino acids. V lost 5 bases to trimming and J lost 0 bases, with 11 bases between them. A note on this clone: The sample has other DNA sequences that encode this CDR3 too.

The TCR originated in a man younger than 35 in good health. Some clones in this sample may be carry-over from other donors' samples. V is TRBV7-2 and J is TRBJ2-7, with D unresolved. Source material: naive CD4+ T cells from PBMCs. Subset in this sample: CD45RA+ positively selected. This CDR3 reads CASSPTHSSYEQYF. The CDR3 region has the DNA TGTGCCAGCAGCCCAACACACTCCTCCTACGAGCAGTACTTC.